Below, 21 T cell receptor beta chains from the same sample are listed, as sequenced in a study of Ad26.COV2.S vaccination and SARS-CoV-2 variants. Here immunoSEQ multiplex PCR was the method, and the copy in TCRdb shows in-frame clones only, minus some. This table has roughly 500,000 clones, roughly 85% appearing once. Noted treatment: some 20 received Ad26.COV2.S at low or high dose, single or two shots; 5 received placebo; per-sample allocation not given. Samples were taken on day 63 after the first vaccine or placebo injection. Sequences were derived from peripheral blood, sampled in a trial of Ad26.COV2.S vaccine versus placebo. The source of these receptors is a person between 18 and 65 years old who received the Ad26.COV2.S COVID-19 vaccine or a placebo.

This clone has only one observation. J is TRBJ1-4 and V is TRBV30; 7 bases match TRBD1. The V gene's germline CDR1 is GTSNPN and CDR2 SVGIG (reference sequence). V trimming: 2 bases; J trimming: 7 bases; junction bases outside the gene matches: 10. The CDR3 is 15 amino acids. The CDR3 sequence is CAWSRKGGVGEKLFF. CDR3 bases: TGTGCCTGGAGTCGGAAAGGGGGCGTCGGTGAAAAACTGTTTTTT. The variable domain in full, with the rest retrieved from reference TRBV30 and TRBJ1-4, is SQTIHQWPATLVQPVGSPLSLECTVEGTSNPNLYWYRQAAGRGLQLLFYSVGIGQISSEVPQNLSASRPQDRQFILSSKKLLLSDSGFYLCAWSRKGGVGEKLFFGSGTQLSVL.

The rearrangement uses TRBV30 and TRBJ2-3, with D possibly being TRBD1 (5 bases). CDR1 GTSNPN and CDR2 SVGIG come from the germline V gene (reference sequence). CDR3 length equals 13 residues. The V end lost 4 bases, the J end lost 2 bases, and 10 bases lay between the germline ends. In DNA, the CDR3 is TGTGCCTGGAACCAGGGCTACACAGATACGCAGTATTTT. It encodes CAWNQGYTDTQYF.

The chain carries TRBV6-6 and TRBJ1-1; TRBD1 aligns across 8 bases. Germline assignment: CDR1 MNHNY and CDR2 SVGAGI (reference sequence). With V trimmed by 5 bases and J by 4 bases, 15 bases remained unmatched. The CDR3 has 17 residues. This chain's CDR3 is CASSRRTGPNWGTEAFF. DNA of the CDR3: TGTGCCAGCAGTCGCCGGACAGGGCCTAATTGGGGCACTGAAGCTTTCTTT.

The gene calls are TRBV15 and TRBJ1-5; the D is unclear. V gave up 3 bases and J gave up 0 bases, with 12 bases separating them. The CDR3 has 16 amino acids. The germline V gene has CDR1 LNHNV and CDR2 YYDKDF (reference sequence). CDR3 nucleotides: TGTGCCACCAGCAGCCAAAGGACGCGTAGCAATCAGCCCCAGCATTTT. Translation: CATSSQRTRSNQPQHF.

This clone was recorded only once. V usage is TRBV11-2 and J usage is TRBJ2-2; no definite D call. V was pared by 7 bases and J by 6 bases, with 15 bases between. Germline V CDR1 and CDR2: SGHAT, FQNNGV. This CDR3 is 14 amino acids long. The CDR3 protein is CASILSPSSGELFF. The CDR3 DNA is TGTGCCAGCATATTGTCGCCAAGCTCCGGGGAGCTGTTTTTT.

J is TRBJ2-7 and V is TRBV3-1 (or the pseudogene TRBV3-2); 9 nucleotides align to TRBD2. This CDR3 is built from 16 residues. Germline V CDR1 and CDR2: LGHDT, YNNKEL (reference sequence). The J segment lost 2 bases and the V segment lost 0 bases, leaving 5 bases of the junction unmatched. CDR3 coding DNA: TGTGCCAGCAGCCAAGATGGGGCGGGAGGGCCCTACGAGCAGTACTTC. Translation gives CASSQDGAGGPYEQYF.

The chain recombines TRBV10-3 with TRBJ2-1; possibly TRBD1 for D (6 bases). This CDR3 has 11 residues. V lost 10 bases and J lost 9, with 13 bases in between. The germline CDR1 and CDR2 sequences are ENHRY and SYGVKD. Here the CDR3 reads CATRGGGEQFF. DNA for the CDR3: TGTGCCACCCGTGGGGGCGGTGAGCAGTTCTTC.

V and J are TRBV30 and TRBJ2-7, with 10 bases identical to TRBD2. This CDR3 region has 14 residues. Germline V gene data show CDR1 as GTSNPN and CDR2 as SVGIG (reference sequence). J was trimmed by 7 bases and V by 3 bases; bases with no gene match: 9. The CDR3, as DNA: TGTGCCTGGAGGAATAAAGCGGGAGGGGGGGAGCAGTACTTC. Translated, it gives CAWRNKAGGGEQYF.

This clone was seen a single time. The chain couples TRBV15 to TRBJ1-1, with unresolved D. The V end lost 1 base, the J end lost 1 base, and 13 bases lay between the germline ends. CDR1 and CDR2 from the germline V gene are LNHNV and YYDKDF (reference sequence). The CDR3 runs 16 residues. Here the CDR3 DNA reads TGTGCCACCAGCAGAGCCGTAGGCACAACGAACACTGAAGCTTTCTTT. It yields the protein CATSRAVGTTNTEAFF. The full variable domain, completed using reference TRBV15 and TRBJ1-1, is DAMVIQNPRYQVTQFGKPVTLSCSQTLNHNVMYWYQQKSSQAPKLLFHYYDKDFNNEADTPDNFQSRRPNTSFCFLDIRSPGLGDTAMYLCATSRAVGTTNTEAFFGQGTRLTVV.

In nucleotides, the CDR3 is TGTGCCAGTAGTATTTACGCTGACGGTGAGCAGTTCTTC. Translating gives CASSIYADGEQFF. V gene TRBV19 combines with J gene TRBJ2-1, with D unresolved. This CDR3 is built from 13 residues. The V gene lost 3 bases and the J gene lost 9 bases, with 12 bases spanning the gap. CDR1 LNHDA and CDR2 SQIVND come from the germline V gene (reference sequence).

The chain couples TRBV15 to TRBJ1-2; tentatively, D is TRBD1 (5 bases). Germline V gives CDR1 LNHNV, CDR2 YYDKDF (reference sequence). V dropped 6 bases and J dropped 4 bases, with 18 bases sitting between them. The CDR3 covers 15 residues. CDR3 coding DNA: TGTGCCACCAGGCCACGGGGCAGCCGCCGCTATGGCTACACCTTC. This translates into CATRPRGSRRYGYTF.

This chain links TRBV30 with TRBJ1-4, with TRBD1 identical over 7 bases. With 8 bases clipped from V and 8 bases from J, the junction kept 11 bases outside the gene matches. This CDR3 is 13 amino acids long. The germline gives CDR1 GTSNPN, CDR2 SVGIG (reference sequence). CDR3 residues: CAQSTGFGEKLFF. For the CDR3, the DNA is TGTGCCCAATCGACAGGGTTTGGAGAAAAACTGTTTTTT.

The chain employs TRBV6-5 and TRBJ2-2; no reliable D call. The V end was cut by 0 bases, the J end by 3 bases, with 5 bases between. Germline V gene lookup returns CDR1 MNHEY and CDR2 SVGAGI. The CDR3 runs to 14 residues. The CDR3 here is CASSYSGDTGELFF. CDR3 nucleotides: TGTGCCAGCAGTTACTCAGGAGACACCGGGGAGCTGTTTTTT.

This sequence joins TRBV6-4 and TRBJ2-5; the match to TRBD1 covers 9 bases. The CDR3 runs 15 residues. Per germline, CDR1 MRHNA and CDR2 SNTAGT. V lost 0 bases and J lost 5; bases outside the gene matches: 4. The CDR3 is CASSDSGQGLETQYF. For the CDR3, the DNA is TGTGCCAGCAGTGACTCGGGACAGGGTTTGGAGACCCAGTACTTC.

The J gene is TRBJ2-1, the V gene TRBV11-2; 10 nucleotides match TRBD2. Germline V gene data show CDR1 as SGHAT and CDR2 as FQNNGV. The CDR3 length is 18 residues. Trimming took 0 bases from V and 1 from J; bases not matched to a gene: 6. The DNA of the CDR3 is TGTGCCAGCAGCTTAGATTGGGCTAGCGGGAGATCCTACAATGAGCAGTTCTTC. Translating it yields CASSLDWASGRSYNEQFF.

The V gene is TRBV19, the J gene TRBJ1-1; 10 bases agree with TRBD1. The germline gives CDR1 LNHDA, CDR2 SQIVND (reference sequence). The junction had 9 bases not matched to a gene; V was cut back by 6 bases and J by 5 bases. The CDR3 covers 15 residues. CDR3 residues: CASSRDRGPRTEAFF. The CDR3 DNA reads TGTGCCAGTAGCCGCGACAGGGGGCCGAGAACTGAAGCTTTCTTT.

The rearrangement uses TRBV4-3 and TRBJ2-6; D is unclear. The CDR3 is made up of 13 amino acids. Trimming removed 1 base at V and 2 bases at J, with 0 bases between. Germline CDR1 and CDR2: LGHNA and YSLEER. The CDR3 nucleotides are TGCGCCAGCAGCCAAGCTGGGGCCAACGTCCTGACTTTC. This encodes CASSQAGANVLTF.

V is TRBV2 and J is TRBJ2-5; D unresolved. The ends were cut back, 2 bases at V and 5 bases at J, with 15 bases in the middle. Germline loops: CDR1 SNHLY, CDR2 FYNNEI. This CDR3 contains 15 residues. CDR3 nucleotide sequence: TGTGCCAGCAGTGAACTTGGATCATCGGGTGAGACCCAGTACTTC. It translates to CASSELGSSGETQYF.

Points on this clone: At the DNA level, this CDR3 is encoded by other sequences in the same sample as well. The rearrangement joins TRBV5-1 to TRBJ2-2; D remains unclear. The V and J ends lost 0 bases and 6 bases respectively, with 6 bases between them. Germline V gene sequence: CDR1 SGHRS, CDR2 YFSETQ. The CDR3 spans 13 residues. The CDR3 sequence: CASSLVGSGELFF. The CDR3 DNA is TGCGCCAGCAGCTTGGTGGGATCCGGGGAGCTGTTTTTT.

This chain uses TRBV10-3 with TRBJ2-7; D not certain. V lost 4 bases and J lost 6, with 13 bases in between. Germline CDR1 and CDR2: ENHRY and SYGVKD. The CDR3 runs to 13 residues. The CDR3 sequence: CAISGTSTGEQYF. The DNA for the CDR3 is TGTGCCATCAGTGGGACGTCCACGGGCGAGCAGTACTTC.

The chain employs TRBV5-4 and TRBJ2-2; 9 bases align to TRBD2. CDR3 length equals 16 residues. Germline V gene data show CDR1 as SGHNT and CDR2 as YYREEE (reference sequence). J lost 7 bases, V lost 0 bases, and 7 bases had no gene match. CDR3 sequence (DNA): TGTGCCAGCAGCTTGGGACTAGCGGTTGAGAGCGGGGAGCTGTTTTTT. It yields the protein CASSLGLAVESGELFF. Full variable domain (missing parts from reference TRBV5-4 and TRBJ2-2): ETGVTQSPTHLIKTRGQQVTLRCSSQSGHNTVSWYQQALGQGPQFIFQYYREEENGRGNFPPRFSGLQFPNYSSELNVNALELDDSALYLCASSLGLAVESGELFFGEGSRLTVL.